The subject of this entry is one TCR beta chain. Its antigen remains unidentified. The sample holds no much larger clone one base away, and base qualities are not on file. One collaborating source in Seattle enrolled patients while the patients were actively infected and followed the patients over time throughout the course of disease. Collaborating institutions collected whole blood in K2EDTA tubes following their own protocols. For TCRbeta analysis, collaborators shipped samples as frozen whole blood, isolated PBMCs, or DNA extracted from either of those sample types. The CDR3 sequence holds 15 residues, the cysteine and phenylalanine included. The only DNA kept is the CDR3, 45 bases in frame from the first base. The trim is 5 bases for V and 1 base for J, with a gap of 14 bases between the germline ends. Looking up the germline V gene (reference sequence) yields CDR1 MNHEY and CDR2 SMNVEV. This sample was taken from a study of blood T cell repertoires in COVID-19 (TCRdb year 2020). Regarding the study in general: Samples from collaborators originated in the United States, Italy and Spain and spanned both the acute and convalescent phases of COVID-19. The repertoires were released in a freely available public database meant as a resource for research on the immune response to SARS-CoV-2. The samples were drawn from two sources: the first 160 participants of the ongoing ImmuneRACE study, and over 1,000 subjects contributed by 6 global collaborators. The prospective study material was composed of cDNA or gDNA derived from T cells, B-cell-depleted T cells, or PBMCs. Where available, HLA class I and class II types were taken from metadata supplied by the sample provider and were not determined by assay-based typing. Subjects who had been exposed to COVID-19, were actively infected with it, or had recovered from it provided the deeply sampled blood TCRbeta repertoires that made up the dataset. Sample metadata almost always included a de-identified subject ID, COVID-19 status, age in years and sex.

TCRbeta CDR3 regions were amplified from genomic DNA using the immunoSEQ Assay, a bias-controlled multiplex PCR. Under the source paper's analysis protocol: Within the assay, amplification of reference gene primers was used to estimate how many nucleated cells each sample contained. Sequence reads were collapsed and filtered to measure the absolute abundance of every unique TCRbeta CDR3 rearrangement. For each sample, productive Simpson clonality was calculated by taking the square root of Simpson's diversity index across productive rearrangements. TCRdb mirrors the immuneACCESS table, restricted to in-frame sequences. Some clones are absent from its copies; in checked studies, under half trace to an unresolved V gene, and the reason for the others is unknown. Clonal size and the V and J genes are those of that table, whereas D and trimming came from the DNA. For this sample the table gives roughly 390,000 clones, of which around 87% were detected only once. The top ten clones comprise about 10% of the sample.

Study-wide findings and limitations: The quantity of clinical and demographic metadata differed by source and by participant and was supplied without curation.

Sequenced: peripheral blood. In this chain, TRBV27 is recombined with TRBJ2-5; matching of 5 bases hints at TRBD1 as the D gene. This TCR derives from a woman younger than 45 with COVID-19, enrolled during active disease. CDR3 protein: CASSLNYRSQETQYF. The DNA reads as follows: TGTGCCAGCAGTCTAAATTACAGGTCCCAAGAGACCCAGTACTTC.